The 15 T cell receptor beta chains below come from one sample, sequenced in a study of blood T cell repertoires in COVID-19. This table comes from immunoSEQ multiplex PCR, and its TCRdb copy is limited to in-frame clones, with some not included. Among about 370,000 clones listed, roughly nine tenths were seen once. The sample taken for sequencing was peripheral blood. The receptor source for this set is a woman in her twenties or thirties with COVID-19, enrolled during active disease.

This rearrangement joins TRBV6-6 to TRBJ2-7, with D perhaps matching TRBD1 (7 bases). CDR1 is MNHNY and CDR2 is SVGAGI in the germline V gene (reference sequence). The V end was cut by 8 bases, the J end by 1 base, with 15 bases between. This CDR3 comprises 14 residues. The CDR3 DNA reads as TGTGCCAGCCAGGGGGGAGCGACTTCCTACGAGCAGTACGTC. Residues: CASQGGATSYEQYV.

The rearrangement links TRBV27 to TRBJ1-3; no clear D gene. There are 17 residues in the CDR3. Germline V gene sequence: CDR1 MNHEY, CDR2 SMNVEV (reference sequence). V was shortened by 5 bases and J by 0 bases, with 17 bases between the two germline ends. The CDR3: CASSPRFAASSGNTIYF. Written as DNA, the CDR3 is TGTGCCAGCAGTCCCCGGTTTGCGGCAAGCTCTGGAAACACCATATATTTT.

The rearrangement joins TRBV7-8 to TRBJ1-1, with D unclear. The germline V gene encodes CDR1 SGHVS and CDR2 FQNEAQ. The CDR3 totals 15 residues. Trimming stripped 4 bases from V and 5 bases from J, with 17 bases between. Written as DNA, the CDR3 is TGTGCCAGCAGCTCTGAGGGCAACGTAAGGACTGAAGCTTTCTTT. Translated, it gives CASSSEGNVRTEAFF.

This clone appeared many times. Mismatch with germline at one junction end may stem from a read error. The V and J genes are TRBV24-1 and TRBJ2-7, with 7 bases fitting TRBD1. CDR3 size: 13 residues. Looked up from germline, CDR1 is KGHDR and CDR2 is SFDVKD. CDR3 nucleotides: TGTGCCACCAGTGATTTTTTCGGGACAGTTAATAGGTTC. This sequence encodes CATSDFFGTVNRF.

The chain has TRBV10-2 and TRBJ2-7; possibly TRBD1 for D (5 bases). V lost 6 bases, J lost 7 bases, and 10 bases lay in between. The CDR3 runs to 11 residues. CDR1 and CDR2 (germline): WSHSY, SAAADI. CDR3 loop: CASSWGGEQYF. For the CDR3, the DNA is TGCGCCAGCAGCTGGGGCGGAGAGCAGTACTTC.

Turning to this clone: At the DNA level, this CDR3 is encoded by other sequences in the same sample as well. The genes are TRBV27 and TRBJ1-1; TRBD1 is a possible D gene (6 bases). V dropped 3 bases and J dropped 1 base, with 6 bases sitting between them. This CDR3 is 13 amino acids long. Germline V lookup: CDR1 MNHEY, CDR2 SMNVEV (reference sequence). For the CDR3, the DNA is TGTGCCAGCAGTTTGACAGGGAACACTGAAGCTTTCTTT. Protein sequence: CASSLTGNTEAFF.

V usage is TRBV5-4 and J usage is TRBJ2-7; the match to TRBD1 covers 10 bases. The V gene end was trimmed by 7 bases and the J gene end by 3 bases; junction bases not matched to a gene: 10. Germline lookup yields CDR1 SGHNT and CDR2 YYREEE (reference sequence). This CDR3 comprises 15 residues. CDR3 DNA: TGTGCCAGCGGTCCCGGGACAGGGGTCCACTACGAGCAGTACGTC. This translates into CASGPGTGVHYEQYV.

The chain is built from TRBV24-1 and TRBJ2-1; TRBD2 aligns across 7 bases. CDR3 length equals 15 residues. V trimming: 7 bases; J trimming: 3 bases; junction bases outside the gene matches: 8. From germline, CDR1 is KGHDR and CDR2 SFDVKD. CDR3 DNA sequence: TGTGCCACCAGCGGGAGGCCATCAGTCTACAATGAGCAGTTCTTC. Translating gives CATSGRPSVYNEQFF.

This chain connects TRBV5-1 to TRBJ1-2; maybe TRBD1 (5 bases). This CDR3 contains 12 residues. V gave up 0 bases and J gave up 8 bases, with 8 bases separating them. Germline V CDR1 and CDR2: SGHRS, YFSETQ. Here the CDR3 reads CASSLAGEGYTF. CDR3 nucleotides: TGCGCCAGCAGCTTGGCGGGGGAGGGCTACACCTTC. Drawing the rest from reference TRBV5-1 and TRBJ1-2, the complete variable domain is KAGVTQTPRYLIKTRGQQVTLSCSPISGHRSVSWYQQTPGQGLQFLFEYFSETQRNKGNFPGRFSGRQFSNSRSEMNVSTLELGDSALYLCASSLAGEGYTFGSGTRLTVV.

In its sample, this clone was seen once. The CDR3 DNA reads TGTGCCAGCACGTCCGCAGATGGTTACACCATATATTTT. Encoded protein: CASTSADGYTIYF. The rearrangement joins TRBV2 to TRBJ1-3; D is unresolved. V lost 7 bases to trimming and J lost 8 bases, with 15 bases between them. The germline gives CDR1 SNHLY, CDR2 FYNNEI. The CDR3 consists of 13 residues. The whole variable domain, filled in from reference TRBV2 and TRBJ1-3, reads EPEVTQTPSHQVTQMGQEVILRCVPISNHLYFYWYRQILGQKVEFLVSFYNNEISEKSEIFDDQFSVERPDGSNFTLKIRSTKLEDSAMYFCASTSADGYTIYFGEGSWLTVV.

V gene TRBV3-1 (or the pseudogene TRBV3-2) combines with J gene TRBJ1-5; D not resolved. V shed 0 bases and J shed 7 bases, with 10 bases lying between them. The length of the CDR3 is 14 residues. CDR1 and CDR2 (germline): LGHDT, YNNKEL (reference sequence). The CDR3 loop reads CASSQDFRVQPQHF. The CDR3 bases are TGTGCCAGCAGCCAAGATTTCCGAGTCCAGCCCCAGCATTTT.

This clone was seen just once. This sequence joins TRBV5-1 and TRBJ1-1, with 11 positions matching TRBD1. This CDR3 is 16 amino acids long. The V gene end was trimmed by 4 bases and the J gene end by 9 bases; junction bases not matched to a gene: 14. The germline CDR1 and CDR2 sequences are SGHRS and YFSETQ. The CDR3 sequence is CASSQDRGLVGSQAFF. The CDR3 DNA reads TGCGCCAGCAGCCAGGACAGGGGGCTTGTTGGATCGCAAGCTTTCTTT. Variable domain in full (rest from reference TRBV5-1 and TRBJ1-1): KAGVTQTPRYLIKTRGQQVTLSCSPISGHRSVSWYQQTPGQGLQFLFEYFSETQRNKGNFPGRFSGRQFSNSRSEMNVSTLELGDSALYLCASSQDRGLVGSQAFFGQGTRLTVV.

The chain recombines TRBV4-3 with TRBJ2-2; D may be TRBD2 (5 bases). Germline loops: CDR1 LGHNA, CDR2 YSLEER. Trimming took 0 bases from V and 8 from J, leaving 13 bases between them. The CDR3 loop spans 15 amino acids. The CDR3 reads CASSQDRLASGELFF. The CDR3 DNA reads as TGCGCCAGCAGCCAAGATCGGCTAGCATCAGGGGAGCTGTTTTTT.

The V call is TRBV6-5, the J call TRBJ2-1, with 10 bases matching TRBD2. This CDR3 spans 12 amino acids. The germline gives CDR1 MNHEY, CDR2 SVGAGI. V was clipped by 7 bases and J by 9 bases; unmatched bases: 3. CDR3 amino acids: CASTSGSTEQFF. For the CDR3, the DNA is TGTGCCAGCACTAGCGGGAGTACTGAGCAGTTCTTC.

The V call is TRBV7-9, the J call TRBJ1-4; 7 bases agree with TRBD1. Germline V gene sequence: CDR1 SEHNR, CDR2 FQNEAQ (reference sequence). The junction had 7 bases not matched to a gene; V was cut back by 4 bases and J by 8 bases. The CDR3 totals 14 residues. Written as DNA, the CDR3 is TGTGCCAGCAGCTCCGGGACAGCTGGAGAAAAACTGTTTTTT. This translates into CASSSGTAGEKLFF.